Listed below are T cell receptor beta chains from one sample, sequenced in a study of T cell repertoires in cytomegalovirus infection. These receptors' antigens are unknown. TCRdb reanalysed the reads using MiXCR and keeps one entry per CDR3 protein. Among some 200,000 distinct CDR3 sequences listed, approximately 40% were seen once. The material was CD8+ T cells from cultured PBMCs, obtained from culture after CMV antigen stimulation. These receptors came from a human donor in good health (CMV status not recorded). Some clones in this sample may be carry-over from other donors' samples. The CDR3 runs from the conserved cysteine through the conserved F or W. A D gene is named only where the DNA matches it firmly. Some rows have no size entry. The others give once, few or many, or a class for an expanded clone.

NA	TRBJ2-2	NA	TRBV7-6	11	CAVRSTGELFF	TGTGCCGTCCGTTCCACCGGGGAGCTGTTTTTT
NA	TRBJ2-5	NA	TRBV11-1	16	CASSYRTARIQETQYF	TGTGCCAGCAGCTACCGGACAGCCCGGATCCAAGAGACCCAGTACTTC
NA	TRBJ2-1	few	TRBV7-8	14	CASSFRGLSNEQFF	TGTGCCAGCAGCTTCCGGGGGCTATCTAATGAGCAGTTCTTC
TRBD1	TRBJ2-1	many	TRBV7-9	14	CASSLGTGVNEQFF	TGTGCCAGCAGCTTAGGTACAGGGGTCAATGAGCAGTTCTTC
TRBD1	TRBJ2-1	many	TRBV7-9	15	CASSGRDRGKVEQFF	TGTGCCAGCAGCGGTCGGGACAGGGGTAAGGTGGAGCAGTTCTTC
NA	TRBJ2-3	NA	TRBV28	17	CASSLSNVALNTDTQYF	TGTGCCAGCAGTTTAAGTAATGTGGCACTTAACACAGATACGCAGTATTTT
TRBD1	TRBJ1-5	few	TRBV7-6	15	CASSPGTAGNQPQHF	TGTGCCAGCAGCCCCGGGACAGCCGGCAATCAGCCCCAGCATTTT
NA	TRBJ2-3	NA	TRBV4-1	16	CASSQVNRIPTDTQYF	TGCGCCAGCAGCCAAGTCAACAGGATTCCCACAGATACGCAGTATTTT
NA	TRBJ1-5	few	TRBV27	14	CASSNRDTNQPQHF	TGTGCCAGCAGTAACCGGGACACAAATCAGCCCCAGCATTTT
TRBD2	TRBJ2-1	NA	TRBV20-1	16	CSARANLAGRYNEQFF	TGCAGTGCTAGAGCCAATCTAGCGGGGAGATACAATGAGCAGTTCTTC
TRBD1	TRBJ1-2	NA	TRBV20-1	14	CSARPDRGFYGYTF	TGCAGTGCTAGGCCCGACAGGGGATTCTATGGCTACACCTTC
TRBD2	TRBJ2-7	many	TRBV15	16	CATSGTGTSGSYEQYF	TGTGCCACCAGCGGCACCGGGACTAGCGGCTCCTACGAGCAGTACTTC
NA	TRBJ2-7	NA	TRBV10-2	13	CASRNGRGYEQYF	TGCGCCAGCAGAAACGGGAGAGGATACGAGCAGTACTTC
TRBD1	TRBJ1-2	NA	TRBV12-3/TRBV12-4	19	CASSPTGDRVGSNPYGYTF	TGTGCCAGCAGTCCTACCGGGGACAGGGTGGGGTCCAATCCCTATGGCTACACCTTC
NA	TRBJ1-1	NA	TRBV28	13	CAGRPKSFTEAFF	TGTGCCGGGAGGCCCAAGAGTTTCACTGAAGCTTTCTTT
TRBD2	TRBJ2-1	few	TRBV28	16	CASNKARTSGYNEQFF	TGTGCCAGCAACAAGGCCCGGACTAGCGGTTACAATGAGCAGTTCTTC
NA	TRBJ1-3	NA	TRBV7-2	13	CASSLHAGNTIYF	TGTGCCAGCAGCTTACACGCGGGAAACACCATATATTTT
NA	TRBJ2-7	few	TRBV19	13	CASSIGGLYEQYF	TGTGCCAGTAGTATAGGGGGCCTGTACGAGCAGTACTTC
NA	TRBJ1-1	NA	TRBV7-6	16	CASSLAGRPTGTEAFF	TGTGCCAGCAGCTTAGCGGGAAGGCCGACCGGGACTGAAGCTTTCTTT
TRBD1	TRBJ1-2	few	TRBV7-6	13	CASSMTGGYGYTF	TGTGCCAGCAGCATGACAGGGGGCTATGGCTACACCTTC
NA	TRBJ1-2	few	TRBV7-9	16	CASSLALSEGEHGYTF	TGTGCCAGCAGCTTAGCGCTAAGCGAAGGGGAGCATGGCTACACCTTC
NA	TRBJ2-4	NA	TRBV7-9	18	CASSLVPGQRLAKNIQYF	TGTGCCAGCAGCTTAGTCCCGGGGCAGAGATTAGCCAAAAACATTCAGTACTTC
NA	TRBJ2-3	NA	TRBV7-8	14	CASSSVGQLGTQYF	TGTGCCAGCAGTTCTGTCGGACAACTCGGTACGCAGTATTTT
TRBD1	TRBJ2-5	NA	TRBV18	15	CASSSGTGGLETQYF	TGTGCCAGCTCATCCGGGACAGGGGGCTTAGAGACCCAGTACTTC
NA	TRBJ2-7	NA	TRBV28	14	CASSLLGRNYEQYF	TGTGCCAGCAGTTTATTAGGCAGGAATTACGAGCAGTACTTC
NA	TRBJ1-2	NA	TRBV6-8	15	CASSSETGLGYGYTF	TGTGCCAGCAGTTCTGAGACAGGTCTAGGCTATGGCTACACCTTC
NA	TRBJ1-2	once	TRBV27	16	CASSLMGNGALYGYTF	TGTGCCAGCAGCCTAATGGGAAACGGGGCCCTCTATGGCTACACCTTC
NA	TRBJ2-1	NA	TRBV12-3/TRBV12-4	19	CASSLSLLGGERSYNEQFF	TGTGCGAGCTCCCTAAGCCTCCTTGGGGGAGAAAGGTCCTACAATGAGCAGTTCTTC
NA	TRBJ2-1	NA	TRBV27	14	CASSLVSGYNEQFF	TGTGCCAGCAGTTTAGTTAGCGGATACAATGAGCAGTTCTTC
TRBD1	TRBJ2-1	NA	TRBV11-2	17	CASSSAFRGLDRNEQFF	TGTGCCAGCAGCTCCGCGTTTAGGGGGCTAGATCGAAATGAGCAGTTCTTC
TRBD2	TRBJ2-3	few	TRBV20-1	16	CSAVGTSGGLTDTQYF	TGCAGTGCTGTTGGGACTAGCGGGGGACTCACAGATACGCAGTATTTT
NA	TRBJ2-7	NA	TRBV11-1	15	CASSPTYRDYYEQYF	TGTGCCAGCAGCCCCACCTACAGGGACTACTACGAGCAGTACTTC
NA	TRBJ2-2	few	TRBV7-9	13	CASSFQATGELFF	TGTGCCAGCAGCTTCCAGGCCACCGGGGAGCTGTTTTTT
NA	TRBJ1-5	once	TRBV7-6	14	CASSAGQLNQPQHF	TGTGCCAGCAGCGCCGGCCAGCTGAATCAGCCCCAGCATTTT
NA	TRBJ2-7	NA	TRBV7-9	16	CASSTVSRSGFYEQYF	TGTGCCAGCAGCACCGTCAGCCGTTCAGGGTTCTACGAGCAGTACTTC
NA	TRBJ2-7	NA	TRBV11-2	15	CASSSDFGRPYEQYF	TGTGCCAGCAGCTCCGATTTTGGAAGACCCTACGAGCAGTACTTC
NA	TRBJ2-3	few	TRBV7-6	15	CASSLALGSTDTQYF	TGTGCTAGCAGCTTAGCGCTGGGGAGCACAGATACGCAGTATTTT
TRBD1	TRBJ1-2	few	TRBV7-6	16	CASSYPDRAAGLGYTF	TGTGCCAGCAGCTACCCCGACAGGGCTGCCGGGCTTGGATACACCTTC
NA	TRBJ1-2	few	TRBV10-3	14	CAISRQVANYGYTF	TGTGCCATCAGCCGACAGGTAGCTAACTATGGCTACACCTTC
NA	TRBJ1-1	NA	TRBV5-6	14	CASTPWFMNTEAFF	TGTGCAAGCACCCCGTGGTTCATGAACACTGAAGCTTTCTTT
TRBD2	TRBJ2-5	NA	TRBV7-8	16	CASSLGSSGGQETQYF	TGTGCCAGCAGCCTAGGCAGTAGCGGGGGACAAGAGACCCAGTACTTC
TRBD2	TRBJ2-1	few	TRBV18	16	CASSPPTGGSYNEQFF	TGTGCCAGCTCACCACCGACGGGGGGCTCCTACAATGAGCAGTTCTTC
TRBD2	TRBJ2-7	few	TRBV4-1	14	CASSRTSGSLEQYF	TGCGCCAGCAGCCGGACTAGTGGGTCGCTCGAGCAGTACTTC
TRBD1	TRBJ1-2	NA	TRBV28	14	CASRRDRPLYGYTF	TGTGCCAGCAGACGGGACAGGCCCCTCTATGGCTACACCTTC
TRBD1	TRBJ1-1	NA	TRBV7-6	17	CASSLAPGQGKNTEAFF	TGTGCCAGCAGCTTAGCACCGGGACAGGGAAAGAACACTGAAGCTTTCTTT
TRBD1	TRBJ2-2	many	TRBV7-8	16	CASSLARTGQTGELFF	TGTGCCAGCAGCTTAGCCCGGACAGGGCAAACCGGGGAGCTGTTTTTT
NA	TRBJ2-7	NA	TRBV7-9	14	CASQTDPGLREQYF	TGTGCCAGCCAAACAGACCCGGGGTTGAGGGAGCAGTACTTC
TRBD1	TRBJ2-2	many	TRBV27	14	CASSLQGAGGELFF	TGTGCCAGCAGCCTACAGGGGGCGGGCGGGGAGCTGTTTTTT